The rows below give T cell receptor beta chains drawn from one sample of a study of spatial heterogeneity in lung cancer. From the 5' RACE reads, TCRdb called clonotypes with MiXCR, one entry per CDR3 protein. The sample includes around 48,000 distinct CDR3 sequences, roughly 5.2% of them seen just once. The starting material was PBMCs, obtained at surgery. These receptors were obtained from a male donor with early-stage non-small cell lung cancer. The CDR3 runs from the conserved cysteine through the conserved F or W. A D gene is named only where the DNA matches it firmly. The size entry is marked missing in some rows and otherwise reads once, few, many or a size class.

NA	TRBJ2-5	many	TRBV10-2	CASSEEGRDWETQYF	TGCGCCAGCAGTGAGGAGGGACGAGATTGGGAGACCCAGTACTTC
NA	TRBJ2-3	many	TRBV5-1	CASSLPSGDTQYF	TGCGCCAGCAGCTTGCCCTCTGGGGATACGCAGTATTTT
NA	TRBJ2-1	many	TRBV4-1	CASSQGRSRLAIYNEQFF	TGCGCCAGCAGCCAAGGACGCAGCCGGCTAGCCATCTACAATGAGCAGTTCTTC
TRBD2	TRBJ2-7	few	TRBV20-1	CSARAPTSGRHEQYF	TGCAGTGCTAGGGCCCCGACTAGCGGGAGACACGAGCAGTACTTC
NA	TRBJ2-2	many	TRBV15	CATSRDHIIPGELFF	TGTGCCACCAGCAGAGACCACATAATACCCGGGGAGCTGTTTTTT
NA	TRBJ2-3	NA	TRBV12-5	CASGEVDTQYF	TGTGCTAGTGGGGAGGTAGATACGCAGTATTTT
NA	TRBJ2-5	many	TRBV20-1	CSASTPQTLTQYF	TGCAGTGCTAGTACCCCTCAAACCCTGACCCAGTACTTC
TRBD1	TRBJ1-1	many	TRBV30	CAWGQGANTEAFF	TGTGCCTGGGGACAGGGGGCGAACACTGAAGCTTTCTTT
TRBD2	TRBJ2-5	many	TRBV7-2	CASSPTSGSQTQYF	TGTGCCAGCAGCCCGACTAGCGGGAGTCAGACCCAGTACTTC
TRBD2	TRBJ2-3	many	TRBV20-1	CSAKGLAGVREGDTQYF	TGCAGTGCAAAGGGACTAGCGGGAGTAAGAGAGGGGGATACGCAGTATTTT
NA	TRBJ1-1	NA	TRBV5-6	CASSLTGKNTEAFF	TGTGCCAGCAGCTTGACAGGGAAGAACACTGAAGCTTTCTTT
TRBD2	TRBJ2-5	many	TRBV29-1	CSVLYSGRATETQYF	TGCAGCGTTTTGTATAGCGGGAGGGCCACGGAGACCCAGTACTTC
TRBD1	TRBJ2-3	many	TRBV28	CASSSRGLTDTQYF	TGTGCCAGCAGTTCCAGGGGGCTCACAGATACGCAGTATTTT
NA	TRBJ2-2	many	TRBV12-3/TRBV12-4	CASSPRNTGELFF	TGTGCCAGCAGTCCTCGAAACACCGGGGAGCTGTTTTTT
TRBD2	TRBJ2-4	many	TRBV20-1	CSARGTAGLAGGPWKAVQYF	TGCAGTGCTAGAGGGACAGCGGGACTAGCGGGAGGGCCGTGGAAAGCTGTTCAGTACTTC
TRBD1	TRBJ2-1	many	TRBV6-2/TRBV6-3	CASRRTGYEQFF	TGTGCCAGCAGACGGACAGGGTATGAGCAGTTCTTC
NA	TRBJ2-3	many	TRBV20-1	CSASRLDFTDTQYF	TGCAGTGCTAGTAGACTAGACTTCACAGATACGCAGTATTTT
NA	TRBJ1-3	many	TRBV12-5	CASGLVLTGTGNTIYF	TGTGCTAGTGGTTTGGTCTTGACGGGGACTGGAAACACCATATATTTT
NA	TRBJ2-4	many	TRBV7-2	CASSIPQGGKNIQYF	TGTGCCAGCAGCATACCACAGGGCGGGAAAAACATTCAGTACTTC
NA	TRBJ2-2	many	TRBV24-1	CATRRDSTGELFF	TGTGCCACCCGGCGGGATTCCACCGGGGAGCTGTTTTTT
TRBD2	TRBJ2-5	NA	TRBV20-1	CSARALAGLIGETQYF	TGCAGTGCCCGGGCTCTAGCGGGCTTGATAGGGGAGACCCAGTACTTC
NA	TRBJ1-1	many	TRBV29-1	CSVDVMNTEAFF	TGCAGCGTTGACGTGATGAACACTGAAGCTTTCTTT
TRBD1	TRBJ1-5	many	TRBV28	CASTPSTGGNQPQHF	TGTGCCAGCACCCCCTCGACAGGGGGCAATCAGCCCCAGCATTTT
TRBD2	TRBJ2-3	many	TRBV10-2	CASCRLAGGRDTQYF	TGCGCCAGCTGTCGACTAGCGGGAGGGCGGGATACGCAGTATTTT
NA	TRBJ2-1	many	TRBV5-1	CASSLSREQFF	TGCGCCAGCAGCTTAAGCCGTGAGCAGTTCTTC
TRBD2	TRBJ2-1	many	TRBV11-2	CASSLLAGPYNEQFF	TGTGCCAGCAGCTTGTTAGCGGGACCCTACAATGAGCAGTTCTTC
TRBD1	TRBJ2-4	many	TRBV6-6	CASSYRQGENIQYF	TGTGCCAGCAGTTACAGACAGGGGGAAAACATTCAGTACTTC
TRBD2	TRBJ2-1	many	TRBV7-9	CASSPRLAGVELPHNEQFF	TGTGCCAGCAGCCCCAGACTAGCGGGGGTTGAACTCCCCCACAATGAGCAGTTCTTC
NA	TRBJ2-3	NA	TRBV20-1	CSAPQMTGPLDTQYF	TGCAGTGCCCCCCAGATGACGGGCCCCCTGGATACGCAGTATTTT
NA	TRBJ2-6	many	TRBV6-6	CASRTVSGANVLTF	TGTGCCAGTCGGACCGTCTCTGGGGCCAACGTCCTGACTTTC